Below, one T cell receptor beta chain is given with its context. This sample is part of a study of blood T cell repertoires in COVID-19. TCRdb's table, derived via immunoSEQ multiplex PCR, lists solely in-frame clones and lacks some. The sample has tens of thousands of clones, about 88% seen once. This CDR3 comprises 15 residues. Germline V lookup: CDR1 LNHDA, CDR2 SQIVND (reference sequence). Trimming cost V 4 bases and J 0 bases; bases outside gene matches: 3. V gene TRBV19 combines with J gene TRBJ1-3, with 7 bases identical to TRBD1. The sequence came from a man of 80 years or more in a cohort sampled during active COVID-19. Sequenced sample: peripheral blood. The DNA of the CDR3 is TGTGCCAGTAGTAACCGGGACAGCTCTGGAAACACCATATATTTT. Protein product: CASSNRDSSGNTIYF.